The 15 T cell receptor beta chains listed next were all sequenced from one sample in a study of blood T cell repertoires in COVID-19. Using immunoSEQ multiplex PCR, the repertoire was profiled, and TCRdb retains in-frame clones only, with some absent. The sample has 170,000 or so clones, around four fifths seen once. Sequenced input: peripheral blood. Every receptor here comes from a man aged 70 or older with active or convalescent COVID-19.

This clone was counted a few times. The chain links TRBV4-1 to TRBJ1-6, with D hard to call. Germline CDR1 reads MGHRA; CDR2 reads YSYEKL. CDR3 length: 12 residues. The V end lost 6 bases, the J end lost 9 bases, and 9 bases lay between the germline ends. The chain's CDR3 is CASSGRGSPLHF. DNA of the CDR3: TGCGCCAGCAGTGGCCGAGGTTCACCCCTCCACTTT.

J is TRBJ2-2 and V is TRBV4-1; tentatively, D is TRBD2 (5 bases). This CDR3 is built from 17 residues. Trimming left V 0 bases short and J 6 bases short, with 17 bases between. Germline V lookup: CDR1 MGHRA, CDR2 YSYEKL. The DNA for the CDR3 is TGCGCCAGCAGCCAAGATTGGTACACCCCCGGGGCCGGGGAGCTGTTTTTT. It translates to CASSQDWYTPGAGELFF.

The V and J genes are TRBV3-1 (or the pseudogene TRBV3-2) and TRBJ1-1; TRBD1 agrees at 8 bases. V gave up 4 bases and J gave up 9 bases; unmatched junction bases: 7. The length of the CDR3 is 13 residues. Germline V gene sequence: CDR1 LGHDT, CDR2 YNNKEL (reference sequence). CDR3 in amino acids: CASSPTGQVKAFF. The CDR3 region has the DNA TGTGCCAGCAGCCCGACGGGACAGGTAAAAGCTTTCTTT.

The rearrangement links TRBV11-2 to TRBJ2-3; a weak D match, TRBD2 (5 bases). The CDR3 loop spans 14 amino acids. V lost 1 base and J lost 4, with 9 bases in between. Germline lookup yields CDR1 SGHAT and CDR2 FQNNGV. The CDR3 sequence: CASSLVLGADTQYF. The CDR3 coding sequence is TGTGCCAGCAGCTTAGTCCTCGGGGCAGATACGCAGTATTTT.

The V call is TRBV6-6, the J call TRBJ2-7, with 8 bases matching TRBD1. From germline, CDR1 is MNHNY and CDR2 SVGAGI (reference sequence). J gave up 1 base and V 5 bases, and 7 bases lay outside the gene matches. The CDR3 sequence is 15 residues long. The chain's CDR3 is CASSLRTGKSYEQYF. For the CDR3, the DNA is TGTGCCAGCAGTCTACGGACAGGGAAATCCTACGAGCAGTACTTC.

This clone was counted a single time. This chain joins TRBV9 and TRBJ2-5; TRBD1 is a possible D gene (7 bases). The CDR3 totals 16 residues. CDR1 is SGDLS and CDR2 is YYNGEE in the germline V gene. Trimming took off 6 bases at V and 5 bases at J, with 23 bases between the two ends. The CDR3 DNA reads as TGTGCCAGCAATCCATTTGGGGCAGGGGGGCCGGAGACCCAGTACTTC. It codes for CASNPFGAGGPETQYF.

This clone was detected a few times. This rearrangement joins TRBV6-2 or TRBV6-3 to TRBJ1-2; 12 bases fit TRBD1. This CDR3 is 14 amino acids long. Germline CDR1 is MNHEY and CDR2 is SVGEGT. Trimming took 5 bases from V and 8 from J; bases not matched to a gene: 6. In DNA form, the CDR3 reads TGTGCCAGCAGTCCCGGGACAGGGGGCAGCGGCTACACCTTC. Protein sequence: CASSPGTGGSGYTF.

The V gene is TRBV7-9, the J gene TRBJ2-1; 13 positions agree with TRBD2. The junction had 7 bases not matched to a gene; V was cut back by 6 bases and J by 8 bases. CDR1 is SEHNR, CDR2 FQNEAQ, per germline (reference sequence). The CDR3 covers 15 residues. The CDR3 region has the DNA TGTGCCAGCAGGCGTACTAGCGGGGGGGCCGATGAGCAGTTCTTC. Residues: CASRRTSGGADEQFF. Looking up the rest from reference TRBV7-9 and TRBJ2-1 gives the full variable domain: DTGVSQNPRHKITKRGQNVTFRCDPISEHNRLYWYRQTLGQGPEFLTYFQNEAQLEKSRLLSDRFSAERPKGSFSTLEIQRTEQGDSAMYLCASRRTSGGADEQFFGPGTRLTVL.

The chain employs TRBV24-1 and TRBJ2-1; TRBD1 matches 9 bases. Germline values: CDR1 KGHDR, CDR2 SFDVKD. With V trimmed by 5 bases and J by 8 bases, 9 bases remained unmatched. CDR3 length: 15 amino acids. CDR3 in DNA: TGTGCCACCAGTGGGAAGGGACAGGGAAGTGATGAGCAGTTCTTC. It codes for CATSGKGQGSDEQFF.

J is TRBJ2-1 and V is TRBV4-1; the match to TRBD2 covers 11 bases. From germline, CDR1 is MGHRA and CDR2 YSYEKL. Trimming at V came to 4 bases and at J to 0 bases, leaving 14 bases not matched to a gene. The CDR3 covers 20 residues. CDR3 in amino acids: CASSRRSGTSGPDSYNEQFF. As DNA, the CDR3 is TGCGCCAGCAGCCGAAGATCCGGGACTAGCGGCCCTGACTCCTACAATGAGCAGTTCTTC.

Here the CDR3 reads CASSGTSLNTGELFF. The CDR3 DNA reads as TGTGCCAGCTCCGGGACTAGCCTGAACACCGGGGAGCTGTTTTTT. V is TRBV2 and J is TRBJ2-2, with 9 bases matching TRBD2. V gave up 8 bases and J gave up 1 base; unmatched junction bases: 5. CDR1 and CDR2 (germline): SNHLY, FYNNEI. CDR3 length: 15 amino acids.

The chain couples TRBV18 to TRBJ1-1, with 7 bases lining up with TRBD1. Germline CDR1 reads KGHSH; CDR2 reads LQKENI. The CDR3 is 17 residues long. The J segment lost 0 bases and the V segment lost 6 bases, leaving 13 bases of the junction unmatched. The CDR3 DNA reads TGTGCCAGCTCTTTTCTAGAGACAGGGACCATGAACACTGAAGCTTTCTTT. Translated: CASSFLETGTMNTEAFF.

V and J are TRBV11-2 and TRBJ1-1; D not resolved. This CDR3 is built from 13 residues. The V and J ends lost 5 bases and 2 bases respectively, with 9 bases between them. The germline gives CDR1 SGHAT, CDR2 FQNNGV. CDR3 residues: CASSRTLNTEAFF. The CDR3, as DNA: TGTGCCAGCAGCCGCACCCTAAACACTGAAGCTTTCTTT. The variable domain in full, with the rest retrieved from reference TRBV11-2 and TRBJ1-1, is EAGVAQSPRYKIIEKRQSVAFWCNPISGHATLYWYQQILGQGPKLLIQFQNNGVVDDSQLPKDRFSAERLKGVDSTLKIQPAKLEDSAVYLCASSRTLNTEAFFGQGTRLTVV.

This clone was observed a few times. The chain combines TRBV28 with TRBJ1-5; the D gene is possibly TRBD1 (6 bases). Germline values: CDR1 MDHEN, CDR2 SYDVKM. The CDR3 loop spans 13 amino acids. V shed 7 bases and J shed 2 bases, with 9 bases lying between them. CDR3 protein: CASTYRGNQPQHF. The CDR3, as DNA: TGTGCCAGCACCTACAGGGGCAATCAGCCCCAGCATTTT.

The CDR3 bases are TGCAGCGTTGAAGAGGACACAGGGAACGAGCAGTACTTC. Translating it yields CSVEEDTGNEQYF. The V call is TRBV29-1, the J call TRBJ2-7, with D tentatively TRBD1 (6 bases). With 0 bases removed from V and 5 bases from J, the gap between germline ends came to 11 bases. Germline values: CDR1 SQVTM, CDR2 ANQGSEA. The CDR3 loop spans 13 amino acids.